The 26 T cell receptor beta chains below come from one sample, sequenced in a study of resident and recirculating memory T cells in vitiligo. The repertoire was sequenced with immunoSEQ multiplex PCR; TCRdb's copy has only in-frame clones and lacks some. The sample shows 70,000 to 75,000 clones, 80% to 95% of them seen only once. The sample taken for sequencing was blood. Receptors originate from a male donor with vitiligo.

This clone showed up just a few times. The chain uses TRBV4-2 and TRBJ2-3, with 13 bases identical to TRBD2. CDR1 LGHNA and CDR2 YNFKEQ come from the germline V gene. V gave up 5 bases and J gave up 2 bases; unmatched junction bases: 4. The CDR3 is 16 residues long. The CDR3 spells CASSVTSGGATDTQYF. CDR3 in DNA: TGTGCCAGCAGCGTTACTAGCGGGGGGGCCACAGATACGCAGTATTTT.

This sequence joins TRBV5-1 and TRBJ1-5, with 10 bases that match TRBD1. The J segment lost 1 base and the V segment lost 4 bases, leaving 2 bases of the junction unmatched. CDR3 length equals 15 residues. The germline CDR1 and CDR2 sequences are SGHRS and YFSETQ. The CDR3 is CASSLGQGSNQPQHF. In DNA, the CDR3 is TGCGCCAGCAGCCTGGGACAGGGGAGCAATCAGCCCCAGCATTTT.

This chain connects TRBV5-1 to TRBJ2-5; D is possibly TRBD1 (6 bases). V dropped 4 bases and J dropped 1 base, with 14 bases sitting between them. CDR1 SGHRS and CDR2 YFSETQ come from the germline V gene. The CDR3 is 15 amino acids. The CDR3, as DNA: TGCGCCAGCAGCAGACAGGCAGGGAGCCAAGAGACCCAGTACTTC. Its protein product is CASSRQAGSQETQYF.

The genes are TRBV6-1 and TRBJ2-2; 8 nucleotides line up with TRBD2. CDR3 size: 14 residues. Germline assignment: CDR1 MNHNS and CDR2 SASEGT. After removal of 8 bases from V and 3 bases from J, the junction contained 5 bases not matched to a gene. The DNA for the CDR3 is TGTGCCAGCGCGGGGGGTATGGACACCGGGGAGCTGTTTTTT. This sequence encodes CASAGGMDTGELFF.

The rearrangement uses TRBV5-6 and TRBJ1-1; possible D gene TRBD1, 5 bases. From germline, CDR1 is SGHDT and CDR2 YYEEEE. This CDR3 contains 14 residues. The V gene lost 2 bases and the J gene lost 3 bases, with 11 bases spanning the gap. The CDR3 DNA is TGTGCCAGCAGCTTTGAGGGAGGGGACACTGAAGCTTTCTTT. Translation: CASSFEGGDTEAFF.

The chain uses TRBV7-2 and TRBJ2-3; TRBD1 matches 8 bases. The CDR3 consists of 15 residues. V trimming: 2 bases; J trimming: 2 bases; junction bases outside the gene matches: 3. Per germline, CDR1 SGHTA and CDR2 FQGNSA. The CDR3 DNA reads TGTGCCAGCAGCTTAAGACAGGGGCTCACAGATACGCAGTATTTT. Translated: CASSLRQGLTDTQYF.

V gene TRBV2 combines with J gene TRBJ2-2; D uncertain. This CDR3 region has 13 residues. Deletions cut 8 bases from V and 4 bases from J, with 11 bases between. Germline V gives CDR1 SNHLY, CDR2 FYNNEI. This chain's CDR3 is CASHTDFTGELFF. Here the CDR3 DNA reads TGTGCCAGCCACACAGATTTCACCGGGGAGCTGTTTTTT.

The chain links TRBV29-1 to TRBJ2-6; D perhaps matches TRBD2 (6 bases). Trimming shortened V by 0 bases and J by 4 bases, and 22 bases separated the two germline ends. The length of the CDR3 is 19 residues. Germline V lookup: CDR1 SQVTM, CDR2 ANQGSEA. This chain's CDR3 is CSVEEGGPPRNFGANVLTF. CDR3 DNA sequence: TGCAGCGTTGAAGAGGGAGGTCCCCCCAGAAATTTCGGGGCCAACGTCCTGACTTTC.

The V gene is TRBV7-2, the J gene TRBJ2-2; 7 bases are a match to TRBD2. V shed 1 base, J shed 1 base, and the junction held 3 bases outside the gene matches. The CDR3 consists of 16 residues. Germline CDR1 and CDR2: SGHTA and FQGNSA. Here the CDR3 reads CASSLGLAVNTGELFF. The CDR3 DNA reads TGTGCCAGCAGCTTAGGTCTAGCGGTGAACACCGGGGAGCTGTTTTTT.

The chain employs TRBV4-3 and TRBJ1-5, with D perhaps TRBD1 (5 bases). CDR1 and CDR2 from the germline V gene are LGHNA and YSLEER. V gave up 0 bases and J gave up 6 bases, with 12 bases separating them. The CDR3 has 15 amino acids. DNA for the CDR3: TGCGCCAGCAGCCAAGATAGGCGGGGGAGTCAGCCCCAGCATTTT. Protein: CASSQDRRGSQPQHF.

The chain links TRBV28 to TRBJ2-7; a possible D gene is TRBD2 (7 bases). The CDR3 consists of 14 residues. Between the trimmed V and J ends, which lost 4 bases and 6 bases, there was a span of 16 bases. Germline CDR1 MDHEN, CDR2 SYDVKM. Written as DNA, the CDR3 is TGTGCCAGCAGTTCCCTGGGGGGGGCATCCGAGCAGTACTTC. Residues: CASSSLGGASEQYF.

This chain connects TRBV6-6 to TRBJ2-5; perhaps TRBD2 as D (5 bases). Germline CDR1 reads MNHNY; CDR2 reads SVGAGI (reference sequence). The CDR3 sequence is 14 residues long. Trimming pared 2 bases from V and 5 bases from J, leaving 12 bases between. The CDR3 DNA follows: TGTGCCAGCAGTTACACCCGGGGATCTGAGACCCAGTACTTC. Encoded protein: CASSYTRGSETQYF.

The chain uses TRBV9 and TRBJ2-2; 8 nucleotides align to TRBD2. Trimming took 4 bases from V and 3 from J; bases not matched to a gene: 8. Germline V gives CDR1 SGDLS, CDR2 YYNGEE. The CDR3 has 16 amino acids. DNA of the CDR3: TGTGCCAGCAGCCCGACGGGGGGGCGGGACACCGGGGAGCTGTTTTTT. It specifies CASSPTGGRDTGELFF.

The CDR3 DNA reads as TGCGCCAGCAGCCAAGATGGGCAGTTTGGAAACACCATATATTTT. It codes for CASSQDGQFGNTIYF. The chain is built from TRBV4-3 and TRBJ1-3; no reliable D call. This CDR3 comprises 15 residues. Trimming removed 0 bases at V and 3 bases at J, with 9 bases between. In germline, CDR1 is LGHNA, CDR2 YSLEER.

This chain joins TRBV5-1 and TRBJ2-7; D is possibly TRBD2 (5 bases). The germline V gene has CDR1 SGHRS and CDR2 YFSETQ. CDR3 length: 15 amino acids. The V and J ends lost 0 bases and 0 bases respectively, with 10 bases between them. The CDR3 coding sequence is TGCGCCAGCAGCTTGGTGGGAGAGAGCTCCTACGAGCAGTACTTC. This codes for CASSLVGESSYEQYF.

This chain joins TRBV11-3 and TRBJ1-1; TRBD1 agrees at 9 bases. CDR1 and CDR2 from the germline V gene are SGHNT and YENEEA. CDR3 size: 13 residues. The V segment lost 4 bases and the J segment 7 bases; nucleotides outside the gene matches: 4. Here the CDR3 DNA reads TGTGCCAGCAGCTCGGAGACAGGGGGTGAAGCTTTCTTT. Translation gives CASSSETGGEAFF.

The CDR3 DNA follows: TGTGCCAGCAGCGGCCACCGGGACACAAACTATGGCTACACCTTC. Encoded protein: CASSGHRDTNYGYTF. The J gene is TRBJ1-2, the V gene TRBV7-8, with D tentatively TRBD1 (6 bases). Trimming stripped 5 bases from V and 2 bases from J, with 15 bases between. CDR3 length equals 15 residues. Germline CDR1 and CDR2: SGHVS and FQNEAQ.

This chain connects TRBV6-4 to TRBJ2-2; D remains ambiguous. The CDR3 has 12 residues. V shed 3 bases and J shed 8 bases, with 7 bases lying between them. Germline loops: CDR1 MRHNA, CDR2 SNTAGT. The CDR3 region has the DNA TGTGCCAGCAGTGAGGGCTCTGGGGAGCTGTTTTTT. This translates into CASSEGSGELFF.

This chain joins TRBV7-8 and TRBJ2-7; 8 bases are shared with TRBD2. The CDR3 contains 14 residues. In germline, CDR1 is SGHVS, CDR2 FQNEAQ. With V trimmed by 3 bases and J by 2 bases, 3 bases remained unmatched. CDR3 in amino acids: CASSFSGDAYEQYF. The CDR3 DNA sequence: TGTGCCAGCAGCTTTAGCGGGGATGCCTACGAGCAGTACTTC.

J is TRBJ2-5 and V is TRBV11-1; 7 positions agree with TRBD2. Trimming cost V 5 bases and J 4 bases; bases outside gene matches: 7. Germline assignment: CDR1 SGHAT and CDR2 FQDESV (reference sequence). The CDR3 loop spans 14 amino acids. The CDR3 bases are TGTGCCAGCAGCCCGGGGACTACCAGAGAGACCCAGTACTTC. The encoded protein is CASSPGTTRETQYF.

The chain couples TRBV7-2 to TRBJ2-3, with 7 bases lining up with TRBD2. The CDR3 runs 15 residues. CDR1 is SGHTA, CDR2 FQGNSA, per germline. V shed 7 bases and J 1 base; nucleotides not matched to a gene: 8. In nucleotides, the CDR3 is TGTGCCAGCAACCAGCGGGGTGGGGGCACAGATACGCAGTATTTT. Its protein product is CASNQRGGGTDTQYF.

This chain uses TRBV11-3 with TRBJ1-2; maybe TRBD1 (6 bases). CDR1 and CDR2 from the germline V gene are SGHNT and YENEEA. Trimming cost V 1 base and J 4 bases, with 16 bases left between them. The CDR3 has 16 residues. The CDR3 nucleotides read TGTGCCAGCAGCTTAGCCAGGGGTCGGCTAGTCTATGGCTACACCTTC. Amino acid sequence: CASSLARGRLVYGYTF.

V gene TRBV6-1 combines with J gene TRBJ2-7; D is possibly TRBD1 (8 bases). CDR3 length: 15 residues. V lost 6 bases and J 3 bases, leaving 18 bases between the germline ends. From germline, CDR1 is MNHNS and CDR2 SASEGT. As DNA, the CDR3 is TGTGCCAGCAGCGATCGACAGGGGACTAACTACGAGCAGTACTTC. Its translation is CASSDRQGTNYEQYF.

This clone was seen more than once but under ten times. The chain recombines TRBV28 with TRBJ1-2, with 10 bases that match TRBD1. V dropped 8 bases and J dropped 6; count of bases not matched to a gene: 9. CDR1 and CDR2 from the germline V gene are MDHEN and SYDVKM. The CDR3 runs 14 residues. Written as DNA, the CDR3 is TGTGCCAGCGGGGGGACAGGGGCGTCTCATGGCTACACCTTC. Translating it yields CASGGTGASHGYTF.

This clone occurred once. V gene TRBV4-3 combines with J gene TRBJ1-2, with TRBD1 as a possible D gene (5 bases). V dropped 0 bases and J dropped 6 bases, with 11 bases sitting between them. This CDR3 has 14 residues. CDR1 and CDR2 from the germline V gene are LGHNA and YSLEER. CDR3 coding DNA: TGCGCCAGCAGCCAAGATTGGGGGGGAGATGGCTACACCTTC. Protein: CASSQDWGGDGYTF.

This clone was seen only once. CDR3 coding DNA: TGTGCCAGCAGCGCTGGACAGTTAATGAACACTGAAGCTTTCTTT. Translated, it gives CASSAGQLMNTEAFF. The chain employs TRBV9 and TRBJ1-1; tentative D call: TRBD1 (6 bases). Germline V gene lookup returns CDR1 SGDLS and CDR2 YYNGEE. There are 15 residues in the CDR3. Trimming took off 3 bases at V and 0 bases at J, with 12 bases between the two ends. Using reference TRBV9 and TRBJ1-1 for the parts outside the CDR3, the full variable domain is DSGVTQTPKHLITATGQRVTLRCSPRSGDLSVYWYQQSLDQGLQFLIQYYNGEERAKGNILERFSAQQFPDLHSELNLSSLELGDSALYFCASSAGQLMNTEAFFGQGTRLTVV.